These T cell receptor beta chains were read from a single sample in a study of cytomegalovirus exposure and HLA in healthy donors. TCRdb's table, derived via immunoSEQ multiplex PCR, lists solely in-frame clones and lacks some. The sample gives roughly 150,000 clones, 60% to 80% of which show up once; about 15% is in the top ten. Material: PBMCs. The receptors derive from a woman aged 40-49 years in good health and CMV-seronegative. Both conserved end residues are part of each CDR3. A D gene is named only where the DNA matches it firmly. Clone size is shown for a subset of rows, as once, few, many or a class of expanded clone.

j_call clone_size d_call v_call cdr3_nt cdr3_aa
TRBJ1-1 once - TRBV25-1 TGTGCCAGCAGTGAATTGGGAGTGGGCACTGAAGCTTTCTTT CASSELGVGTEAFF
TRBJ2-7 once TRBD1 TRBV7-6 TGTGCCAGCAGCTTGGCAGGGGGTCCCTACGAGCAGTACTTC CASSLAGGPYEQYF
TRBJ2-2 - - TRBV5-1 TGCGCCAGCGGAGTTAACACCGGGGAGCTGTTTTTT CASGVNTGELFF
TRBJ2-4 - - TRBV28 TGTGCCAGCAATTCCGGGGCCAAAAACATTCAGTACTTC CASNSGAKNIQYF
TRBJ2-1 - - TRBV30 TGTGCCTGGAGTCTCGGGTTGTCCTACAATGAGCAGTTCTTC CAWSLGLSYNEQFF
TRBJ2-7 once - TRBV10-3 TGTGCCATCAGTGATGGCCAGGGCGGTTACGAGCAGTACTTC CAISDGQGGYEQYF
TRBJ2-1 - - TRBV15 TGTGCCACCAGCAGAGACACTAGGGACAATGAGCAGTTCTTC CATSRDTRDNEQFF
TRBJ2-7 - TRBD1 TRBV7-8 TGTGCCAGCAGCTACGGGACAGGGGCCACCTACGAGCAGTACTTC CASSYGTGATYEQYF
TRBJ1-2 - - TRBV9 TGTGCCAGCAGCCCCGACAGGACCTCCTATGGCTACACCTTC CASSPDRTSYGYTF
TRBJ2-7 - - TRBV28 TGTGCCAGCATGGAAGGGAGACTCTACGAGCAGTACTTC CASMEGRLYEQYF
TRBJ2-2 once TRBD2 TRBV19 TGTGCCAGTAGTACTCAACTAGCGGCCGACGGGGAGCTGTTTTTT CASSTQLAADGELFF
TRBJ1-6 - TRBD1 TRBV30 TGTGCCCTCCGACAGGGGGCGGATTCACCCCTCCACTTT CALRQGADSPLHF
TRBJ1-2 - - TRBV28 TGTGCCAGCAGTTTTCAGGGGTTGAACTATGGCTACACCTTC CASSFQGLNYGYTF
TRBJ2-1 medium-sized TRBD2 TRBV4-2 TGTGCCAGCAGCCCGGGACTAGCGGACTACAATGAGCAGTTCTTC CASSPGLADYNEQFF
TRBJ2-7 - TRBD2 TRBV5-4 TGTGCCAGCAGCCAAAGGGACTACTCCTACGAGCAGTACTTC CASSQRDYSYEQYF
TRBJ2-7 - TRBD2 TRBV11-2 TGTGCCAGCAGCCCAAGCGGGGGAAACGAGCAGTACTTC CASSPSGGNEQYF
TRBJ2-6 few - TRBV6-4 TGTGCCAGCAGTAACAGCGGAGGGTCCAACGTCCTGACTTTC CASSNSGGSNVLTF
TRBJ2-5 - TRBD2 TRBV11-3 TGTGCCAGCAGCTTTAGCGGGGTGGAGACCCAGTACTTC CASSFSGVETQYF
TRBJ2-6 - - TRBV5-4 TGTGCCAGCAGTTCCACTGGGGCCAACGTCCTGACTTTC CASSSTGANVLTF
TRBJ1-2 - TRBD1 TRBV9 TGTGCCAGCAGCGTAGGCGGGACAGGGAGTTCCTACACCTTC CASSVGGTGSSYTF
TRBJ1-2 - TRBD1 TRBV28 TGTGCCAGCAGTTTTATTAGGGGGCTAGGCTACACCTTC CASSFIRGLGYTF
TRBJ2-1 - TRBD1 TRBV27 TGTGCCAGCAGTTGGGACAGGCTCAATGAGCAGTTCTTC CASSWDRLNEQFF
TRBJ2-3 few TRBD2 TRBV4-2 TGTGCCAGCAGCCAAGAGCGAGCGGGGGGGCCAGCAGATACGCAGTATTTT CASSQERAGGPADTQYF
TRBJ2-7 - - TRBV5-4 TGTGCCAGCAGCATTCCGGGAAGCCAGCAGCAGTACTTC CASSIPGSQQQYF
TRBJ2-2 - - TRBV7-8 TGTGCCAGCAGCTTCACTAGTCAGGCACGCGGGGAGCTGTTTTTT CASSFTSQARGELFF
TRBJ1-2 - TRBD1 TRBV6-5 TGTGCCACGACGGACAGGGTTGGGTATGGCTACACCTTC CATTDRVGYGYTF
TRBJ1-1 - - TRBV2 TGTGCCAGCAGTAGGGAGGGACTGAACACTGAAGCTTTCTTT CASSREGLNTEAFF
TRBJ1-1 - TRBD1 TRBV6-5 TGTGCCAGCAGTCCCGGGACAGGCACTGAAGCTTTCTTT CASSPGTGTEAFF
TRBJ2-7 - - TRBV6-1 TGTGCCAGCAGTGACAGGGGCTCCCTACAGGGTTTGGGCGAGCAGTACTTC CASSDRGSLQGLGEQYF
TRBJ2-7 - TRBD1 TRBV28 TGTGCCAGCAGTCGGGACAGGGGGCAGGGGCAGTACTTC CASSRDRGQGQYF
TRBJ1-4 - TRBD1 TRBV9 TGTGCCAGCAGCGTAAGGACAGGGAAGGGAGAAAAACTGTTTTTT CASSVRTGKGEKLFF
TRBJ2-5 - TRBD1 TRBV29-1 TGCAGCGCGGGACAGACACAAGAGACCCAGTACTTC CSAGQTQETQYF